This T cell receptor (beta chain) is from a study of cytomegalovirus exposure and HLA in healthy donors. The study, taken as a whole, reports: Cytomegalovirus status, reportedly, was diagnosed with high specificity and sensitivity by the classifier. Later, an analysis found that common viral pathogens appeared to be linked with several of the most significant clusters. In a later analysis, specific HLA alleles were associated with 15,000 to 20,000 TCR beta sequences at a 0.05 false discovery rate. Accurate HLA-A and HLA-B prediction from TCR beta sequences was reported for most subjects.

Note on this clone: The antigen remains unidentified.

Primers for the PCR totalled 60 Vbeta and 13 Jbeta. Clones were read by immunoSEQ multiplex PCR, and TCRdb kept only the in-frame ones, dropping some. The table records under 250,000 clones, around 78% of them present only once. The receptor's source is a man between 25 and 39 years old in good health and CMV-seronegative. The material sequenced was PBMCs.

Written as DNA, the CDR3 is TGTGCCAGCAGCCGGGACAGGGCTTTCTTT. This translates into CASSRDRAFF. The chain recombines TRBV6-6 with TRBJ1-1, with 8 bases that match TRBD1. From germline, CDR1 is MNHNY and CDR2 SVGAGI (reference sequence). Trimming removed 6 bases from V and 11 bases from J; junction bases left unmatched: 2. This CDR3 region has 10 residues.